This entry features one T cell receptor (beta chain) sequence. What it binds is not known. The data derive from a study of cytomegalovirus exposure and HLA in healthy donors. The study, taken as a whole, reports: A later analysis found TCR association rates differed by HLA locus, highest for DRB1 and lowest for HLA-C.

Donors had nominal health at sampling but likely had unrecorded immune exposures. Primers included in the PCR were 60 Vbeta and 13 Jbeta primers. Only in-frame clones appear in the TCRdb table, and some are missing; sequencing was by immunoSEQ multiplex PCR. Among about 170,000 clones listed, 71% were seen once. The CDR3 covers 16 residues. Trimming took off 2 bases at V and 1 base at J, with 14 bases between the two ends. CDR1 and CDR2 from the germline V gene are ENHRY and SYGVKD. What was sequenced was PBMCs. The chain couples TRBV10-3 to TRBJ1-2, with a weak D call TRBD1 (5 bases). The receptor's source is a girl between 10 and 17 years old in good health and CMV-seronegative. Here the CDR3 DNA reads TGTGCCATCAGTGAGGGCGGGGCAGGGAATAACTATGGCTACACCTTC. Amino acid sequence: CAISEGGAGNNYGYTF.